The sequence of this T cell receptor beta chain was determined in a study of T-cell memory formation after mild COVID-19. The wider study: TCR clusters were mostly confined to one donor each. Study results and caveats: Balance between CD4 and CD8 was seen in clones contracting day 15 to 85, and a CD4+ lean was seen in later expanders. Those CD4+ clones that contracted were mainly in CM and EM (CD8+ ones in EMRA).

MiXCR, applied by TCRdb to the 5' RACE reads, yields one record per CDR3 protein. Of fewer than 350,000 distinct CDR3 sequences detected, roughly an eighth appear once; the ten largest clones hold 21%. There are a few counts of this clonotype. No antigen is known for it. Trimming cost V 8 bases and J 11 bases; bases outside gene matches: 15. CDR1 is MNHEY, CDR2 SVGEGT, per germline. The CDR3 has 14 amino acids. The clonotype comes from a man aged 18 to 30 who had mild COVID-19 (a few samples of this study predate the infection). Cell type and time point are not known. The J gene is TRBJ2-1, the V gene TRBV6-2 or TRBV6-3; 7 positions match TRBD2. Sequenced: PBMCs or a T cell subset sorted from them (not recorded which). The CDR3 DNA sequence: TGTGCCAGCCTAGGACTAGGCAGAAAGGATCAGCAGTTCTTC. Translated, it gives CASLGLGRKDQQFF.